This TCR beta chain is from a study of blood T cell repertoires in COVID-19. Study details: Whether acute or convalescent, the COVID-19 samples came from the United States, Italy and Spain. T cells, B-cell-depleted T cells, or PBMCs supplied cDNA or gDNA.

Authors' data handling: The assay estimated nucleated cells by amplifying reference gene primers. TCRdb's table, derived via immunoSEQ multiplex PCR, lists solely in-frame clones and lacks some. V, J and clone size are taken as reported in that table, and D and trimming were inferred from the DNA itself. The data contain some 200,000 clones, 88% of them singletons. The CDR3 totals 15 residues. Per germline, CDR1 MDHEN and CDR2 SYDVKM. Losses at the gene ends were 5 bases for V and 5 bases for J; bases not matched to a gene: 6. The sample consisted of peripheral blood. The clonotype was recovered from a man between 65 and 85 years old with acute or convalescent COVID-19. The chain links TRBV28 to TRBJ2-1, with TRBD2 matching 10 bases. The CDR3 DNA follows: TGTGCCAGCAGTATTCTAGCGGGAGCCAACAATGAGCAGTTCTTC. This gives the protein CASSILAGANNEQFF.